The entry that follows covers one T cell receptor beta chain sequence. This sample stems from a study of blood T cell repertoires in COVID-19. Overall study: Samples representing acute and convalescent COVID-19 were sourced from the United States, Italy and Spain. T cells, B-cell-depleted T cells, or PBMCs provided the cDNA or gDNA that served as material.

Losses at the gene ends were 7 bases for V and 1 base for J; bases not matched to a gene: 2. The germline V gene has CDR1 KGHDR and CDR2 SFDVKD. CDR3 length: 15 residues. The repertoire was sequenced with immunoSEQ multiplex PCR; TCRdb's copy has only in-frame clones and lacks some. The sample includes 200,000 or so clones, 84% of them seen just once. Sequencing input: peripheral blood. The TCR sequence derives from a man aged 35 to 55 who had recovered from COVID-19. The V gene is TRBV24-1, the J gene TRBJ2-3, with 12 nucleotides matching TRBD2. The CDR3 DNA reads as TGTGCCACCAGCAGGACTAGCGGGGGCACAGATACGCAGTATTTT. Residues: CATSRTSGGTDTQYF.